Listed here are 18 T cell receptor beta chains from one sample, sequenced in a study of glioma-infiltrating T cells after dendritic cell vaccination. Method: immunoSEQ multiplex PCR; TCRdb's copy keeps in-frame clones and lacks some. Among tens of thousands of clones, about nine tenths were seen once, and the ten largest hold 2% to 2.5%. Time point of the sample: after dendritic cell vaccination, including at tumor progression/relapse. Sequenced material: blood, taken after dendritic cell vaccination. These receptors were collected from a human donor with glioblastoma.

This chain connects TRBV5-4 to TRBJ2-7; 8 bases align to TRBD2. CDR3 length equals 17 residues. V lost 1 base to trimming and J lost 0 bases; unmatched junction nucleotides: 9. Germline V CDR1 and CDR2: SGHNT, YYREEE (reference sequence). Here the CDR3 reads CASSLWDSGAHSYEQYF. The CDR3 DNA sequence: TGTGCCAGCAGCTTGTGGGATAGCGGGGCCCACTCCTACGAGCAGTACTTC. Full variable domain (rest looked up from reference TRBV5-4 and TRBJ2-7): ETGVTQSPTHLIKTRGQQVTLRCSSQSGHNTVSWYQQALGQGPQFIFQYYREEENGRGNFPPRFSGLQFPNYSSELNVNALELDDSALYLCASSLWDSGAHSYEQYFGPGTRLTVT.

The chain combines TRBV9 with TRBJ2-3; 9 nucleotides align to TRBD2. Germline CDR1 is SGDLS and CDR2 is YYNGEE. CDR3 length equals 15 residues. V lost 0 bases and J lost 1; bases outside the gene matches: 0. The CDR3, as DNA: TGTGCCAGCAGCGTAGGACTAGCGGGCACAGATACGCAGTATTTT. Its protein product is CASSVGLAGTDTQYF.

The rearrangement links TRBV27 to TRBJ2-1; TRBD2 matches 8 bases. The CDR3 consists of 14 residues. Germline V CDR1 and CDR2: MNHEY, SMNVEV (reference sequence). Unmatched junction bases numbered 8, after V lost 5 bases and J lost 8 bases. CDR3 sequence (DNA): TGTGCCAGCAGTACTCGGACTAGCTGGGATGAGCAGTTCTTC. This codes for CASSTRTSWDEQFF.

This clone was detected a few times. V is TRBV7-6 and J is TRBJ2-7; 7 nucleotides line up with TRBD2. J gave up 7 bases and V 0 bases, and 0 bases lay outside the gene matches. Germline CDR1 reads SGHVS; CDR2 reads FNYEAQ. The CDR3 contains 12 residues. Here the CDR3 reads CASSLARGEQYF. Here the CDR3 DNA reads TGTGCCAGCAGCTTAGCGCGGGGGGAGCAGTACTTC. Combining the CDR3 with reference TRBV7-6 and TRBJ2-7 gives the whole variable domain GAGVSQSPRYKVTKRGQDVALRCDPISGHVSLYWYRQALGQGPEFLTYFNYEAQQDKSGLPNDRFSAERPEGSISTLTIQRTEQRDSAMYRCASSLARGEQYFGPGTRLTVT.

The V gene is TRBV6-1, the J gene TRBJ2-1; D is possibly TRBD2 (7 bases). V dropped 0 bases and J dropped 9 bases, with 21 bases sitting between them. CDR3 length: 17 residues. Germline loops: CDR1 MNHNS, CDR2 SASEGT. CDR3 sequence: CASSEAPWGGLMFEQFF. CDR3 coding DNA: TGTGCCAGCAGTGAAGCCCCCTGGGGGGGCCTAATGTTTGAGCAGTTCTTC.

V usage is TRBV7-8 and J usage is TRBJ2-7; maybe TRBD2 (5 bases). The length of the CDR3 is 15 residues. The germline V gene encodes CDR1 SGHVS and CDR2 FQNEAQ. Trimming took 8 bases from V and 0 from J, leaving 17 bases between them. CDR3 nucleotide sequence: TGTGCCAGCTCCAGAGCGGTCGGGGTCTCCTACGAGCAGTACTTC. It encodes CASSRAVGVSYEQYF. Using reference TRBV7-8 and TRBJ2-7 for the parts outside the CDR3, the full variable domain is GAGVSQSPRYKVAKRGQDVALRCDPISGHVSLFWYQQALGQGPEFLTYFQNEAQLDKSGLPSDRFFAERPEGSVSTLKIQRTQQEDSAVYLCASSRAVGVSYEQYFGPGTRLTVT.

CDR3 region: CASSQDPRVTQETQYF. For the CDR3, the DNA is TGTGCCAGCAGCCAAGATCCGAGGGTCACCCAAGAGACCCAGTACTTC. The rearrangement links TRBV14 to TRBJ2-5; D might be TRBD2 (5 bases). The CDR3 totals 16 residues. Between the trimmed V and J ends, which lost 0 bases and 1 base, there was a span of 12 bases. Germline CDR1 SGHDN, CDR2 FVKESK. Full variable domain (outside the CDR3, taken from reference TRBV14 and TRBJ2-5): EAGVTQFPSHSVIEKGQTVTLRCDPISGHDNLYWYRRVMGKEIKFLLHFVKESKQDESGMPNNRFLAERTGGTYSTLKVQPAELEDSGVYFCASSQDPRVTQETQYFGPGTRLLVL.

The chain recombines TRBV5-8 with TRBJ2-7, with D maybe TRBD2 (6 bases). Deletions cut 4 bases from V and 0 bases from J, with 23 bases between. Germline V gives CDR1 SGHTS, CDR2 YDEGEE. The length of the CDR3 is 18 residues. This chain's CDR3 is CASSDLGGETVSSYEQYF. The CDR3, as DNA: TGTGCCAGCAGCGACCTTGGCGGGGAGACTGTGAGCTCCTACGAGCAGTACTTC.

The CDR3 protein is CASSLTVSGANVLTF. The DNA of the CDR3 is TGTGCCAGCAGCCTCACGGTCTCTGGGGCCAACGTCCTGACTTTC. The chain has TRBV6-5 and TRBJ2-6, with D uncertain. The V gene's germline CDR1 is MNHEY and CDR2 SVGAGI. The CDR3 length is 15 residues. Trimming took off 6 bases at V and 0 bases at J, with 9 bases between the two ends.

This clone was observed a handful of times. The chain has TRBV7-2 and TRBJ2-7, with TRBD2 matching over 12 bases. The ends lost 4 bases at V and 4 bases at J; junction bases unmatched: 8. This CDR3 is 16 amino acids long. Germline-derived CDR1 and CDR2 are SGHTA and FQGNSA. The CDR3 reads CASSSGPGTSGYEQYF. CDR3 coding DNA: TGTGCCAGCAGCTCGGGACCCGGGACTAGCGGGTACGAGCAGTACTTC.

This clone showed up just a few times. The V and J genes are TRBV7-9 and TRBJ1-1, with TRBD1 identical over 7 bases. The CDR3 is made up of 12 amino acids. Germline CDR1 is SEHNR and CDR2 is FQNEAQ (reference sequence). Trimming at V came to 5 bases and at J to 7 bases, leaving 4 bases not matched to a gene. The chain's CDR3 is CASSIPGGEAFF. Written as DNA, the CDR3 is TGTGCCAGCAGCATACCAGGGGGTGAAGCTTTCTTT.

The chain joins TRBV5-1 to TRBJ2-3; possibly TRBD2 for D (7 bases). V was cut by 7 bases and J by 0 bases, with 15 bases left in between. There are 15 residues in the CDR3. Germline CDR1 is SGHRS and CDR2 is YFSETQ. CDR3 sequence: CASLISGTSTDTQYF. Here the CDR3 DNA reads TGCGCCAGCCTCATAAGCGGGACAAGCACAGATACGCAGTATTTT.

The chain joins TRBV7-3 to TRBJ2-6, with 7 bases fitting TRBD1. Unmatched junction bases numbered 10, after V lost 4 bases and J lost 4 bases. Germline V gene lookup returns CDR1 SGHTA and CDR2 FQGTGA. The CDR3 runs 17 residues. CDR3 sequence (DNA): TGTGCCAGCAGCTATATGACAGGGCCTTCGGGGGCCAACGTCCTGACTTTC. Its translation: CASSYMTGPSGANVLTF.

This clone has just a few counts. CDR3 sequence reads: CASSLASGPYNSPLHF. CDR3 in DNA: TGTGCCAGCAGCTTAGCGTCAGGCCCTTATAATTCACCCCTCCACTTT. This chain uses TRBV7-9 with TRBJ1-6, with no clear D. The length of the CDR3 is 16 residues. V was shortened by 0 bases and J by 4 bases, with 10 bases between the two germline ends. Germline V gene sequence: CDR1 SEHNR, CDR2 FQNEAQ (reference sequence).

This clone was counted a single time. This sequence joins TRBV5-1 and TRBJ1-5, with TRBD1 as a possible D gene (6 bases). V lost 0 bases and J 0 bases, leaving 7 bases between the germline ends. This CDR3 has 15 residues. Germline V gene lookup returns CDR1 SGHRS and CDR2 YFSETQ. The CDR3 is CASSLEGGSNQPQHF. CDR3 nucleotide sequence: TGCGCCAGCAGCTTGGAAGGGGGTAGCAATCAGCCCCAGCATTTT.

The CDR3 loop reads CASSRGSGELFF. The CDR3 DNA follows: TGTGCCAGCAGCCGAGGGTCCGGGGAGCTGTTTTTT. V and J are TRBV6-5 and TRBJ2-2; D might be TRBD2 (5 bases). Germline V gives CDR1 MNHEY, CDR2 SVGAGI. Trimming left V 6 bases short and J 6 bases short, with 8 bases between. This CDR3 has 12 amino acids.

This rearrangement joins TRBV5-1 to TRBJ2-6; 8 bases line up with TRBD1. The CDR3 has 18 residues. Germline CDR1 SGHRS, CDR2 YFSETQ. The ends lost 0 bases at V and 4 bases at J; junction bases unmatched: 9. The CDR3 DNA follows: TGCGCCAGCAGCTTGGCTGTGACAGGGGTCGTCGGGGCCAACGTCCTGACTTTC. Amino acid sequence: CASSLAVTGVVGANVLTF.

The V gene is TRBV2, the J gene TRBJ2-7; tentative D call: TRBD2 (5 bases). The CDR3 is made up of 11 amino acids. Between the trimmed V and J ends, which lost 3 bases and 13 bases, there was a span of 13 bases. Germline CDR1 is SNHLY and CDR2 is FYNNEI. This CDR3 reads CASSDEGPGYF. CDR3 DNA: TGTGCCAGCAGTGACGAGGGCCCCGGATACTTC.